Listed here are 8 T cell receptor beta chains from one sample, sequenced in a study of blood T cell repertoires in COVID-19. Sequenced by immunoSEQ multiplex PCR; TCRdb stores in-frame clones only, minus some. Of roughly 150,000 clones in the sample, 70% to 85% were seen once. The specimen was peripheral blood. All receptors come from a woman between 45 and 65 years old with acute or convalescent COVID-19.

The V call is TRBV7-9, the J call TRBJ2-1; 8 positions match TRBD2. This CDR3 is built from 14 residues. V was pared by 4 bases and J by 7 bases, with 6 bases of the junction left unmatched. Germline CDR1 SEHNR, CDR2 FQNEAQ (reference sequence). Here the CDR3 reads CASSSSGGGNEQFF. Written as DNA, the CDR3 is TGTGCCAGCAGCTCCAGCGGGGGCGGGAATGAGCAGTTCTTC.

This rearrangement joins TRBV19 to TRBJ1-1; TRBD1 agrees at 8 bases. This CDR3 contains 14 residues. J lost 2 bases, V lost 10 bases, and 9 bases had no gene match. Germline values: CDR1 LNHDA, CDR2 SQIVND (reference sequence). CDR3 nucleotides: TGTGCCACTAACAGGGGGGGCCTCAACACTGAAGCTTTCTTT. Translating it yields CATNRGGLNTEAFF. The variable domain in full, with the rest retrieved from reference TRBV19 and TRBJ1-1, is DGGITQSPKYLFRKEGQNVTLSCEQNLNHDAMYWYRQDPGQGLRLIYYSQIVNDFQKGDIAEGYSVSREKKESFPLTVTSAQKNPTAFYLCATNRGGLNTEAFFGQGTRLTVV.

This chain joins TRBV6-2 or TRBV6-3 and TRBJ2-3; weak D call: TRBD2 (6 bases). The germline gives CDR1 MNHEY, CDR2 SVGEGT. The CDR3 loop spans 15 amino acids. Trimming stripped 4 bases from V and 0 bases from J, with 11 bases between. The CDR3 sequence is CASSLADFSTDTQYF. CDR3 bases: TGTGCCAGCAGTTTAGCGGATTTTAGCACAGATACGCAGTATTTT.

The chain carries TRBV4-1 and TRBJ1-2, with D perhaps matching TRBD1 (6 bases). The CDR3 length is 15 residues. From germline, CDR1 is MGHRA and CDR2 YSYEKL. The V and J ends lost 1 base and 1 base respectively, with 10 bases between them. The CDR3 protein is CASSQVGAYNYGYTF. The CDR3 DNA sequence: TGCGCCAGCAGCCAAGTGGGGGCCTATAACTATGGCTACACCTTC.

This clone appeared a single time. This sequence joins TRBV19 and TRBJ1-1, with a weak D call TRBD1 (5 bases). V gave up 10 bases and J gave up 4 bases, with 16 bases separating them. The CDR3 has 13 amino acids. Germline loops: CDR1 LNHDA, CDR2 SQIVND (reference sequence). The CDR3 is CAISSIRGTEAFF. DNA of the CDR3: TGTGCCATATCCTCCATAAGGGGCACTGAAGCTTTCTTT.

The chain couples TRBV5-1 to TRBJ1-2; a weak D match, TRBD1 (5 bases). CDR1 SGHRS and CDR2 YFSETQ come from the germline V gene. This CDR3 contains 12 residues. V dropped 4 bases and J dropped 8 bases, with 12 bases sitting between them. CDR3 amino acids: CASSPSGVGYTF. The CDR3 nucleotides read TGCGCCAGCAGCCCATCGGGGGTGGGCTACACCTTC. The whole variable domain, remainder taken from reference TRBV5-1 and TRBJ1-2, is KAGVTQTPRYLIKTRGQQVTLSCSPISGHRSVSWYQQTPGQGLQFLFEYFSETQRNKGNFPGRFSGRQFSNSRSEMNVSTLELGDSALYLCASSPSGVGYTFGSGTRLTVV.

In this sample, this clone turned up once. V is TRBV18 and J is TRBJ1-1; D is perhaps TRBD1 (5 bases). This CDR3 is 15 amino acids long. V lost 3 bases and J lost 5, with 16 bases in between. Germline-derived CDR1 and CDR2 are KGHSH and LQKENI. The CDR3 sequence: CASSPAGISVTEAFF. The CDR3 DNA follows: TGTGCCAGCTCACCGGCAGGGATTAGTGTAACTGAAGCTTTCTTT. The whole variable domain, filled in from reference TRBV18 and TRBJ1-1, reads NAGVMQNPRHLVRRRGQEARLRCSPMKGHSHVYWYRQLPEEGLKFMVYLQKENIIDESGMPKERFSAEFPKEGPSILRIQQVVRGDSAAYFCASSPAGISVTEAFFGQGTRLTVV.

The V and J genes are TRBV14 and TRBJ2-2; TRBD1 might be the D (6 bases). In germline, CDR1 is SGHDN, CDR2 FVKESK. Trimming removed 8 bases from V and 2 bases from J, with 15 bases in between. The CDR3 runs 15 residues. CDR3 loop: CASGTWGLNTGELFF. As DNA, the CDR3 is TGTGCCAGCGGGACATGGGGTCTTAACACCGGGGAGCTGTTTTTT.